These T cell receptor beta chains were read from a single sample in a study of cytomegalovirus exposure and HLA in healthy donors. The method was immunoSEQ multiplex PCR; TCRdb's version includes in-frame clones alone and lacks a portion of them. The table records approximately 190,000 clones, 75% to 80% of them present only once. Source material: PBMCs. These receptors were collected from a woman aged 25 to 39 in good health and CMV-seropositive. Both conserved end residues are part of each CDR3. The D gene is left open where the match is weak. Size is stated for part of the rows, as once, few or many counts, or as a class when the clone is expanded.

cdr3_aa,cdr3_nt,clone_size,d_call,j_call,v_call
CASSPGNYGYTF,TGTGCCAGCAGTCCAGGGAACTATGGCTACACCTTC,.,.,TRBJ1-2,TRBV28
CASSSQTSGATDTQYF,TGTGCCAGCAGCTCGCAGACTAGCGGGGCCACAGATACGCAGTATTTT,.,TRBD2,TRBJ2-3,TRBV11-3
CAISSGRVLESNTIYF,TGTGCCATCAGTTCCGGCAGGGTTTTGGAGTCAAACACCATATATTTT,.,.,TRBJ1-3,TRBV10-3
CASSSGVRASTEAFF,TGTGCCAGCAGCAGCGGGGTAAGGGCCAGCACTGAAGCTTTCTTT,.,.,TRBJ1-1,TRBV7-8
CASSPDPDRVGNQPQHF,TGCGCCAGCAGCCCCGATCCCGACAGGGTCGGGAACCAGCCCCAGCATTTT,.,TRBD1,TRBJ1-5,TRBV5-1
CASSLATGNYEQYF,TGTGCCAGCAGCTTGGCGACAGGAAACTACGAGCAGTACTTC,few,.,TRBJ2-7,TRBV5-4
CASSSAGYEKLFF,TGTGCCAGCAGCTCGGCAGGGTATGAAAAACTGTTTTTT,.,.,TRBJ1-4,TRBV7-9
CASSLGGVEQYF,TGTGCCAGCAGCTTAGGGGGGGTCGAGCAGTACTTC,.,.,TRBJ2-7,TRBV7-9
CASSFEGSNQPQHF,TGTGCCAGCAGCTTTGAGGGAAGCAATCAGCCCCAGCATTTT,.,.,TRBJ1-5,TRBV7-9
CAGRNRGDGYTF,TGTGCGGGGAGAAACAGGGGGGATGGCTACACCTTC,.,TRBD1,TRBJ1-2,TRBV2
CASSGGLGTQYEQYF,TGTGCCAGCAGCGGTGGACTTGGGACACAATACGAGCAGTACTTC,.,.,TRBJ2-7,TRBV5-4
CASSVGVGTSFYEQYF,TGTGCCAGCAGCGTAGGGGTCGGGACTAGCTTCTACGAGCAGTACTTC,.,TRBD2,TRBJ2-7,TRBV9
CASSPGTGETGELFF,TGCGCCAGCAGCCCCGGGACAGGAGAGACCGGGGAGCTGTTTTTT,once,TRBD1,TRBJ2-2,TRBV5-1
CASSNDRGRGYTF,TGTGCCAGCAGTAACGACAGGGGACGTGGCTACACCTTC,.,TRBD1,TRBJ1-2,TRBV6-5
CASTRLWDSETQYF,TGTGCCAGCACCCGCCTTTGGGACTCAGAGACCCAGTACTTC,few,.,TRBJ2-5,TRBV6-5
CASSLVGTADTEAFF,TGTGCCAGCAGCTTAGTTGGGACAGCTGACACTGAAGCTTTCTTT,.,TRBD1,TRBJ1-1,TRBV11-1
CASSRKQGNNQPQHF,TGTGCCAGTAGTCGTAAACAGGGGAACAATCAGCCCCAGCATTTT,.,TRBD1,TRBJ1-5,TRBV19
CASTHLGGQGDYEQYF,TGTGCCAGCACCCACCTTGGGGGACAGGGGGACTACGAGCAGTACTTC,.,TRBD1,TRBJ2-7,TRBV11-2
CASKERVRRYEQYF,TGCGCCAGCAAAGAGCGGGTGCGCCGCTACGAGCAGTACTTC,few,.,TRBJ2-7,TRBV10-1
CASSVGAGGIRNYGYTF,TGTGCCAGCAGCGTAGGGGCAGGGGGCATCAGGAACTATGGCTACACCTTC,.,TRBD1,TRBJ1-2,TRBV9
CASSSTGNANEKLFF,TGCGCCAGCAGTTCCACAGGCAACGCTAATGAAAAACTGTTTTTT,.,.,TRBJ1-4,TRBV5-1
CSPIRGNEQFF,TGCAGCCCTATCCGAGGGAATGAGCAGTTCTTC,.,.,TRBJ2-1,TRBV29-1
CASTTGLADEQFF,TGCGCCAGCACCACGGGACTAGCAGATGAGCAGTTCTTC,few,TRBD2,TRBJ2-1,TRBV5-1
CASSLSSGGLETQYF,TGTGCCAGCAGCTTATCTAGCGGGGGGCTGGAGACCCAGTACTTC,once,TRBD2,TRBJ2-5,TRBV7-3
CASSFPLYTDTQYF,TGTGCCAGCAGCTTTCCTCTCTACACAGATACGCAGTATTTT,.,.,TRBJ2-3,TRBV7-2
CASSIQPWTLNTEAFF,TGTGCCAGTAGTATCCAACCCTGGACACTGAACACTGAAGCTTTCTTT,.,.,TRBJ1-1,TRBV19
CASSPRAYSYEQYF,TGTGCCAGCAGCCCCCGAGCGTACTCCTACGAGCAGTACTTC,.,.,TRBJ2-7,TRBV14
CSGAGANTDTQYF,TGCAGCGGGGCGGGAGCCAACACAGATACGCAGTATTTT,.,TRBD2,TRBJ2-3,TRBV29-1
CASVFSSGRNAYEQYF,TGTGCCAGCGTATTCTCGAGCGGGAGAAATGCGTACGAGCAGTACTTC,.,TRBD2,TRBJ2-7,TRBV7-9
CASSTQPSPDTQYF,TGTGCCAGCAGCACCCAGCCTAGCCCAGATACGCAGTATTTT,.,.,TRBJ2-3,TRBV18
CATSREGEVGQPQHF,TGTGCCACCAGCAGAGAGGGGGAGGTCGGTCAGCCCCAGCATTTT,.,.,TRBJ1-5,TRBV15
CASSPSGAKETQYF,TGTGCCAGCAGTCCTAGCGGAGCGAAAGAGACCCAGTACTTC,.,TRBD2,TRBJ2-5,TRBV25-1
CASSPPHRVGYEQYF,TGTGCCAGCAGTCCCCCCCACAGGGTGGGGTACGAGCAGTACTTC,.,.,TRBJ2-7,TRBV28
CATSRDPGVNYGYTF,TGTGCCACCAGCAGAGACCCAGGGGTGAACTATGGCTACACCTTC,.,.,TRBJ1-2,TRBV15